This TCR beta chain comes out of a study of T-cell memory formation after mild COVID-19. Overall study results and limits: Contracting clones, day 15 to 85, had balanced CD4/CD8, and later expanders favored CD4+. Mostly located in CM and EM were contracting CD4+ clones, with contracting CD8+ clones located in EMRA. The authors did not confirm SARS-CoV-2 specificity of second-wave clones peaking day 37.

Remarks on this clonotype: The antigen remains undetermined.

UMIs and sample barcodes were carried by the TCR alpha and TCR beta cDNA libraries that 5'RACE produced using constant-segment primers. TCRdb reanalysed the 5' RACE reads using MiXCR and keeps one entry per CDR3 protein. This sample yields a few hundred thousand distinct CDR3 sequences, of which 28% are seen a single time; about 14% belongs to the top ten. Germline loops: CDR1 SGHTA, CDR2 FQGNSA. V lost 0 bases and J lost 5, with 11 bases in between. The CDR3 has 14 amino acids. The receptor comes from an adult woman who had mild COVID-19 (a few samples of this study predate the infection). Cell type and time point are not known. The sample comprised PBMCs or a T cell subset sorted from them (not recorded which). The chain links TRBV7-2 to TRBJ2-7; D remains unclear. The CDR3 DNA sequence: TGTGCCAGCAGCTTAGCGCACGACCTCCACGAGCAGTACTTC. Its translation is CASSLAHDLHEQYF.